Reported below is one T cell receptor (beta chain). In germline, CDR1 is SGHTA, CDR2 FQGNSA. The CDR3 has 16 amino acids. Deletions cut 3 bases from V and 4 bases from J, with 16 bases between. This entry comes from a study of blood T cells in healthy people across ages. No fewer than 7 million PBMCs went into each sample. Through a sample-barcoded 5' primer and a J-beta primer mix, a second PCR was run for roughly 6 to 12 cycles. Unique molecular identifiers of 12 random nucleotides labeled each cDNA. TCRdb ran MiXCR on the 5' RACE reads and lists one entry per CDR3 protein. The sample holds fewer than 1 million distinct CDR3 sequences, 44% seen once.

The TCR sequence derives from a man aged 55 to 70 in good health. Sequencing input: blood. The chain carries TRBV7-2 and TRBJ2-4; D is uncertain. The CDR3 protein is CASSFGPQGPKNIQYF. The CDR3 DNA reads as TGTGCCAGCAGCTTTGGCCCCCAAGGGCCGAAAAACATTCAGTACTTC. Full variable domain (outside the CDR3, taken from reference TRBV7-2 and TRBJ2-4): GAGVSQSPSNKVTEKGKDVELRCDPISGHTALYWYRQSLGQGLEFLIYFQGNSAPDKSGLPSDRFSAERTGGSVSTLTIQRTQQEDSAVYLCASSFGPQGPKNIQYFGAGTRLSVL.